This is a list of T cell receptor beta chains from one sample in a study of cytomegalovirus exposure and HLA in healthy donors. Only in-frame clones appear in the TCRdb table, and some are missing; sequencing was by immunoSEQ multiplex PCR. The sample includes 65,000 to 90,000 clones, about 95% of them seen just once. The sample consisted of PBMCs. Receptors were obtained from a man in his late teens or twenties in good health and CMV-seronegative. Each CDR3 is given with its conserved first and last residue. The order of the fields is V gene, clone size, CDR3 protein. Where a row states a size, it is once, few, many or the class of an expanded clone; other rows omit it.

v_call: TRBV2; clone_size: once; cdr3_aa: CASRGDSSYNEQFF
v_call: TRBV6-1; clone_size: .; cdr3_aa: CASSDKRGDTDTQYF
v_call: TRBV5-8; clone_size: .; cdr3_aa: CASSYTSGVGVYTQYF
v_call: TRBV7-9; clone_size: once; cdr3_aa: CASSPQVRPYEQYF
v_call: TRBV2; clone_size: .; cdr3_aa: CASNPEGQGNGYTF
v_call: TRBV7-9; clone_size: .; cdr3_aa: CASRGANTEAFF
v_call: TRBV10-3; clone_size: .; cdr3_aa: CAISDRGSVNYGYTF
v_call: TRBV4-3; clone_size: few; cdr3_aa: CASSLWRQGNTDTQYF
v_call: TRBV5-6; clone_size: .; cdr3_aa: CASSLEQAPYGYTF
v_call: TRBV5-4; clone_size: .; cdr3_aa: CASSLPGQGSYEQYF
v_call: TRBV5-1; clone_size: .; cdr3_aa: CASSTDHQGSGNTIYF
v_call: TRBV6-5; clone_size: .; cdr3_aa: CASSYSQGRGYTF
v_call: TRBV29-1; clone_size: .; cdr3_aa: CSARGSLPGYTF
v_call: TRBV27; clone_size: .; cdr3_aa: CASRGGVNTEAFF
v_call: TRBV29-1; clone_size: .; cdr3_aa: CSVAFRVANTEAFF
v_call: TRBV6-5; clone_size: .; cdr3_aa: CASSYSSGGLGSEAFF
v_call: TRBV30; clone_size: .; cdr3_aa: CALRTGVSLGTEAFF
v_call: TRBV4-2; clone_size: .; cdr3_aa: CASSPPTSYNEQFF
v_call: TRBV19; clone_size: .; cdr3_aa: CASKGRDSVSYEQYF
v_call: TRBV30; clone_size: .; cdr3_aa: CAWSVGGYYGYTF
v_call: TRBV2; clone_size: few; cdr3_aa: CASSWDREGETQYF
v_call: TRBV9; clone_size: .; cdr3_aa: CASSAQDRASSYEQYF
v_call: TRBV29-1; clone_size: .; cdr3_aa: CSARPGYGQPQHF
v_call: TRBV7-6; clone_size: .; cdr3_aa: CASSLGGVLPGELFF
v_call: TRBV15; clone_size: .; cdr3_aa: CATSRDPTGELFF
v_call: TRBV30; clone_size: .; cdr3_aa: CAWMVQDRVNNEQFF
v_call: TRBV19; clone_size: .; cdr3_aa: CASSIGTGTMNTEAFF
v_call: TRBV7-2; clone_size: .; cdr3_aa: CASSLAGQGRRSEQYF
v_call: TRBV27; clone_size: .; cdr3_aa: CASRLGTGTQETQYF
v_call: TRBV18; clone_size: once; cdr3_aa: CASSLVAGVEETQYF
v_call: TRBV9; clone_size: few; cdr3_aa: CASSVAGTGRGYTF
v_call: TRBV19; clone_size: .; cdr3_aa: CASSPSGSLSAYGYTF
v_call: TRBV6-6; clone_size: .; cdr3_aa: CASSLDREILDGYTF
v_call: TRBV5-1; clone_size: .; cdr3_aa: CASSTNQPGTEAFF